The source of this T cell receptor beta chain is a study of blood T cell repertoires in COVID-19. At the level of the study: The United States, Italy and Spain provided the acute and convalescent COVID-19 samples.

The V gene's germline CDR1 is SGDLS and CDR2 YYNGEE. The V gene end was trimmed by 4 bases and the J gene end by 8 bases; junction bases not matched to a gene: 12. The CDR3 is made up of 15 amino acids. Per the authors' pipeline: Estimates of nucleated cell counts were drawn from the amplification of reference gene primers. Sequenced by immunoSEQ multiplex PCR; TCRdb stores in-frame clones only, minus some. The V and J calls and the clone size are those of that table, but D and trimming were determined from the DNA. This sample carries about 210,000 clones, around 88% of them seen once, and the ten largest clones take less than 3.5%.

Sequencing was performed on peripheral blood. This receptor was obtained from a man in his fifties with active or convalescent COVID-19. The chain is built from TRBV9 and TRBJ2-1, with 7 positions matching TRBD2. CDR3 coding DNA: TGTGCCAGCAGCCCAATAGGGACTACGCTTTATGAGCAGTTCTTC. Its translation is CASSPIGTTLYEQFF.